This T cell receptor (beta chain) was retrieved from a study of T cell changes during pregnancy in multiple sclerosis. Sequencing used immunoSEQ multiplex PCR; TCRdb keeps in-frame clones, though not all of them. The sample has 45,000 to 50,000 clones, roughly nine tenths seen once. Germline CDR1 is SGHVS and CDR2 is FQNEAQ. J gave up 7 bases and V 3 bases, and 5 bases lay outside the gene matches. CDR3 length equals 14 residues. The gene calls are TRBV7-8 and TRBJ1-5; 8 nucleotides align to TRBD1. The sample was CD4+ T cells from peripheral blood mononuclear cells, taken in the second trimester of pregnancy. The receptor was derived from a female donor in good health, enrolled as a control in a pregnancy study. The CDR3 DNA reads as TGTGCCAGCAGCTTCTACAGGGGGGAGCAGCCCCAGCATTTT. Translation: CASSFYRGEQPQHF.